This TCR beta chain emerged from a study of early T cells in non-severe SARS-CoV-2 infection. The sample holds many counts of this clonotype. V lost 4 bases and J lost 7, with 11 bases in between. The germline V gene encodes CDR1 SGHTA and CDR2 FQGNSA. The length of the CDR3 is 13 residues. TCRdb analysed the 5' RACE reads with MiXCR anew, one entry per CDR3 protein. Of 50,000 to 75,000 distinct CDR3 sequences in the sample, roughly 9% were seen once. The chain is built from TRBV7-2 and TRBJ1-5; D gene unclear. This clonotype was obtained from an adult who was a healthcare worker with PCR-confirmed SARS-CoV-2 infection or an uninfected control (not recorded which). The specimen comprised whole blood, sampled at baseline. The CDR3 coding sequence is TGTGCCAGCAGCTCAACACGTGAGCAGCCCCAGCATTTT. Protein product: CASSSTREQPQHF.